This T cell receptor (beta chain) came from a study of blood T cell repertoires in COVID-19. At the level of the study: The samples span acute and convalescent COVID-19 from the United States, Italy and Spain. Sample material is recorded as cDNA or gDNA derived from T cells, B-cell-depleted T cells, or PBMCs.

The authors' processing: It was from reference gene primer amplification that nucleated cell counts were estimated. The protocol was immunoSEQ multiplex PCR, while the TCRdb copy is restricted to in-frame clones and leaves out a portion. V and J calls and clone size are those listed in that table; D and trimming were worked out from the DNA. The sample holds more than 15,000 clones, about 81% seen once. The CDR3 extends over 15 amino acids. Germline CDR1 reads SGHDN; CDR2 reads FVKESK. Trimming pared 4 bases from V and 5 bases from J, leaving 17 bases between. Sequences were obtained from peripheral blood. V and J are TRBV14 and TRBJ1-2; D is possibly TRBD1 (6 bases). This clonotype was sampled from a man in his 60s with acute or convalescent COVID-19. The CDR3 sequence: CASSLRGGAGYGYTF. The DNA of the CDR3 is TGTGCCAGCAGCCTACGGGGGGGCGCAGGGTATGGCTACACCTTC.